These 22 T cell receptor beta chains were sequenced from one sample in a study of blood T cells in healthy people across ages. The second PCR ran 7 to 11 cycles with a sample-barcoded 5' primer and J-beta primers. TCRdb re-called the 5' RACE reads through MiXCR, storing one row per CDR3 protein. The sample lists about 680,000 distinct CDR3 sequences, 49% seen once, with roughly 34% in the top ten. Material: blood. The receptors originated from a woman aged 60-70 years in good health.

This chain joins TRBV29-1 and TRBJ2-5, with D possibly matching TRBD1 (7 bases). The CDR3 totals 15 residues. Germline V gives CDR1 SQVTM, CDR2 ANQGSEA. Trimming took 3 bases from V and 9 from J, leaving 23 bases between them. Here the CDR3 reads CSVDVRQGEGEAQYF. Written as DNA, the CDR3 is TGCAGCGTTGACGTAAGACAGGGCGAGGGGGAGGCCCAGTACTTC.

The V gene is TRBV28, the J gene TRBJ2-2; 7 nucleotides agree with TRBD1. V was pared by 6 bases and J by 5 bases, with 6 bases of the junction left unmatched. Per the germline V gene, CDR1 is MDHEN and CDR2 is SYDVKM. The CDR3 is 14 amino acids. The CDR3 region has the DNA TGTGCCAGCAGACCACAGGGGTGGACCGGGGAGCTGTTTTTT. Translated: CASRPQGWTGELFF.

Notes on this clonotype: This sequence may be a read error, since a much larger clone differs from it by one base. The chain has TRBV7-2 and TRBJ1-2, with D possibly TRBD1 on 5 matching bases. Trimming pared 1 base from V and 12 bases from J, leaving 21 bases between. Germline-derived CDR1 and CDR2 are SGHTA and FQGNSA. The CDR3 loop spans 15 amino acids. The CDR3 DNA reads as TGTGCCAGCAGCTTAGAGTTCGGGGCAGGGAAGAGAGACACCTTC. It codes for CASSLEFGAGKRDTF.

The rearrangement links TRBV18 to TRBJ2-5; D uncertain. The CDR3 consists of 13 residues. CDR1 and CDR2 from the germline V gene are KGHSH and LQKENI. V lost 2 bases and J 5 bases, leaving 9 bases between the germline ends. The CDR3 here is CASSPKNGETQYF. The CDR3 DNA reads as TGTGCCAGCTCACCAAAAAATGGGGAGACCCAGTACTTC.

The chain has TRBV20-1 and TRBJ2-1, with a weak D call TRBD1 (5 bases). Germline CDR1 reads DFQATT; CDR2 reads SNEGSKA (reference sequence). The CDR3 covers 13 residues. Trimming removed 3 bases from V and 3 bases from J, with 9 bases in between. CDR3 amino acids: CSASPGYYNEQFF. CDR3 sequence (DNA): TGCAGTGCTAGCCCAGGGTACTACAATGAGCAGTTCTTC.

This clonotype occurred a few times. The J gene is TRBJ2-3, the V gene TRBV6-6; D perhaps matches TRBD2 (5 bases). There are 17 residues in the CDR3. The V end lost 1 base, the J end lost 2 bases, and 16 bases lay between the germline ends. The germline gives CDR1 MNHNY, CDR2 SVGAGI (reference sequence). The chain's CDR3 is CASSYYMGDPYTDTQYF. CDR3 nucleotide sequence: TGTGCCAGCAGTTACTATATGGGAGATCCATACACAGATACGCAGTATTTT.

This clonotype has a handful of counts. This chain uses TRBV9 with TRBJ2-1; 7 positions match TRBD2. CDR1 is SGDLS, CDR2 YYNGEE, per germline. The CDR3 totals 17 residues. Germline trimming cut 1 base from V and 5 bases from J; bases unmatched to any gene: 12. The CDR3 loop is CASSVKSSGYSDNEQFF. In DNA, the CDR3 is TGTGCCAGCAGCGTAAAATCTAGCGGATATTCCGACAATGAGCAGTTCTTC.

This chain links TRBV6-1 with TRBJ2-1; TRBD1 matches 10 bases. Germline CDR1 MNHNS, CDR2 SASEGT. The V and J ends lost 6 bases and 2 bases, in that order; junction bases with no gene match: 13. The CDR3 covers 18 residues. This chain's CDR3 is CASSTPGGQGLTYNEQFF. CDR3 coding DNA: TGTGCCAGCAGCACCCCTGGGGGACAGGGGCTAACCTACAATGAGCAGTTCTTC.

The chain links TRBV4-1 to TRBJ2-7, with 7 bases identical to TRBD1. Germline assignment: CDR1 MGHRA and CDR2 YSYEKL. V was clipped by 2 bases and J by 8 bases; unmatched bases: 12. This CDR3 contains 15 residues. The CDR3 DNA reads TGCGCCAGCAGCCAACCACAGGGGCCAGCCTTCAAGCAGTACTTC. Translation gives CASSQPQGPAFKQYF.

V usage is TRBV20-1 and J usage is TRBJ1-3, with 8 bases matching TRBD1. The CDR3 has 16 amino acids. V gave up 0 bases and J gave up 2 bases; unmatched junction bases: 6. Germline lookup yields CDR1 DFQATT and CDR2 SNEGSKA (reference sequence). The chain's CDR3 is CSARDLGTGTGNTIYF. Here the CDR3 DNA reads TGCAGTGCTAGAGATCTCGGGACAGGCACTGGAAACACCATATATTTT.

The chain joins TRBV10-3 to TRBJ2-3, with no clear D. Trimming stripped 0 bases from V and 1 base from J, with 8 bases between. The CDR3 is made up of 15 amino acids. Germline V gene data show CDR1 as ENHRY and CDR2 as SYGVKD. The DNA for the CDR3 is TGTGCCATCAGTGAGTCGTTAGATGGCACAGATACGCAGTATTTT. This translates into CAISESLDGTDTQYF.

This clonotype came up many times. This chain joins TRBV5-1 and TRBJ2-1; TRBD1 matches 7 bases. The tail of the sequence fits TRBJ2-7 better, so the J call may be wrong. CDR3 length: 14 amino acids. Germline values: CDR1 SGHRS, CDR2 YFSETQ. The CDR3 reads CASSKGQPYNEQYF. Written as DNA, the CDR3 is TGCGCCAGCAGCAAGGGACAGCCCTACAATGAGCAGTACTTC.

J is TRBJ1-5 and V is TRBV7-2; D may be TRBD1 (6 bases). The CDR3 runs 14 residues. Germline-derived CDR1 and CDR2 are SGHTA and FQGNSA. V was shortened by 5 bases and J by 7 bases, with 15 bases between the two germline ends. CDR3 coding DNA: TGTGCCAGCAGCGCACAGGGTTGGGGCCAGCCCCAGCATTTT. It specifies CASSAQGWGQPQHF.

In its sample, this clonotype was seen a few times. The genes are TRBV2 and TRBJ2-5, with D unresolved. The end of the DNA fits TRBJ2-7 better, so the J call may be wrong. CDR3 length: 14 amino acids. In germline, CDR1 is SNHLY, CDR2 FYNNEI. The CDR3 loop is CASSPQTEMHEQYF. The DNA for the CDR3 is TGTGCCAGCAGCCCCCAGACTGAGATGCACGAGCAGTACTTC.

The chain links TRBV7-2 to TRBJ2-7; D unresolved. Germline V gene sequence: CDR1 SGHTA, CDR2 FQGNSA. CDR3 length equals 12 residues. V shed 3 bases and J shed 10 bases, with 13 bases lying between them. Written as DNA, the CDR3 is TGTGCCAGCAGCTTGAACAGTGAGGCCCAGTACTTC. Protein: CASSLNSEAQYF.

The chain has TRBV5-1 and TRBJ1-1; 8 nucleotides line up with TRBD1. This CDR3 contains 14 residues. CDR1 is SGHRS, CDR2 YFSETQ, per germline. The V and J ends lost 5 bases and 4 bases, in that order; junction bases with no gene match: 7. The CDR3 DNA follows: TGCGCCAGCAGAGCCCAGGGGGCGTTCACTGAAGCTTTCTTT. It specifies CASRAQGAFTEAFF.

This sequence joins TRBV4-2 and TRBJ2-7, with 8 positions matching TRBD2. This CDR3 is built from 17 residues. V shed 2 bases, J shed 7 bases, and the junction held 16 bases outside the gene matches. Germline CDR1 is LGHNA and CDR2 is YNFKEQ. CDR3 nucleotide sequence: TGTGCCAGCAGCCAACGCCTCCGGGAGGGCCTCTACAATGAGCAGTACTTC. Protein product: CASSQRLREGLYNEQYF.

The V and J genes are TRBV28 and TRBJ2-7; D is undetermined. The end of the DNA aligns better with TRBJ2-5, so the J call may be wrong. The germline CDR1 and CDR2 sequences are MDHEN and SYDVKM. The CDR3 is 12 amino acids. CDR3 region: CASNPTRQTQYF. Written as DNA, the CDR3 is TGTGCCAGCAACCCGACAAGACAGACCCAGTACTTC.

The sample holds many counts of this clonotype. The chain couples TRBV29-1 to TRBJ2-1, with TRBD2 matching 11 bases. This CDR3 is built from 14 residues. Per the germline V gene, CDR1 is SQVTM and CDR2 is ANQGSEA. J gave up 3 bases and V 4 bases, and 2 bases lay outside the gene matches. The CDR3 sequence is CSVGGTSGYNEQFF. The CDR3 coding sequence is TGCAGCGTTGGTGGGACTAGCGGCTACAATGAGCAGTTCTTC.

Note on this clonotype: The junction differs from germline at one of its ends, possibly a read error. This chain uses TRBV20-1 with TRBJ2-6; the D is unclear. This CDR3 region has 13 residues. From germline, CDR1 is DFQATT and CDR2 SNEGSKA (reference sequence). CDR3 in DNA: TGCGGTGCCCTCGGCTCTGGGGCCAACGTCCTGACTTTC. It specifies CGALGSGANVLTF.

The genes are TRBV3-1 and TRBJ1-6, with D unresolved. Germline V gene data show CDR1 as LGHDT and CDR2 as YNNKEL (reference sequence). V was pared by 0 bases and J by 9 bases, with 15 bases between. The CDR3 covers 16 residues. The CDR3 DNA sequence: TGTGCCAGCAGCCAAGATCGTACACCCCAGGCTTCACCCCTCCACTTT. Translated, it gives CASSQDRTPQASPLHF.

Turning to this clonotype: Germline and junction disagree at one end, which may indicate a read error. The V gene is TRBV7-2, the J gene TRBJ2-4; 8 bases align to TRBD2. The DNA end is more similar to TRBJ2-7, so the J call may be wrong. The CDR3 has 14 amino acids. The V gene's germline CDR1 is SGHTA and CDR2 FQGNSA. The DNA of the CDR3 is TGTGCCGGCAGCGTAGGACTAGCCATCTACGAGCAGTACTTC. It encodes CAGSVGLAIYEQYF.